The rows below give T cell receptor beta chains drawn from one sample of a study of control samples from healthy donors and cancer patients. Profiled with immunoSEQ multiplex PCR; TCRdb holds only in-frame clones, not every one. The table records roughly 120,000 clones, around 89% of them present only once. Sequencing was carried out using blood. These receptors all stem from a man aged 35-49 years in good health. CDR3s include the opening cysteine and the closing phenylalanine or tryptophan. A D gene is named only where the DNA matches it firmly. Clone size appears in some rows only: once, few, many, or a class for an expanded clone.

clone size	J gene	D gene	V gene	CDR3 DNA	CDR3 protein
once	TRBJ2-1	.	TRBV24-1	TGTGCCACCAGCCAACAGAGGGATGAGCAGTTCTTC	CATSQQRDEQFF
.	TRBJ2-1	TRBD2	TRBV4-1	TGCGCCAGCAGCCAAGATACTAGCGGAGTCTACAATGAGCAGTTCTTC	CASSQDTSGVYNEQFF
.	TRBJ1-2	.	TRBV19	TGTGCCAGTAGTATAACAAAAACGGGGGGTCTCTATGGCTACACCTTC	CASSITKTGGLYGYTF
.	TRBJ2-7	.	TRBV21-1	TGTGCCAGCAGCAAAATCCCTTCGGTAGCGGACGACACCTACGAGCAGTACTTC	CASSKIPSVADDTYEQYF
.	TRBJ1-1	.	TRBV9	TGTGCCAGCAGCCCTCGGGGTGGCAGGACGAACACTGAAGCTTTCTTT	CASSPRGGRTNTEAFF
.	TRBJ2-3	.	TRBV4-1	TGCGCCAGCAGCCAAGATGACTACCCTAGCACAGATACGCAGTATTTT	CASSQDDYPSTDTQYF
few	TRBJ1-6	TRBD1	TRBV7-8	TGTGCCAGCAGCTCCGGGACAGGGGGCGGTTCACCCCTCCACTTT	CASSSGTGGGSPLHF
.	TRBJ1-6	.	TRBV2	TGTGCCAGCAGTGAAGAAAGGTTTGGCAATTCACCCCTCCACTTT	CASSEERFGNSPLHF
few	TRBJ2-1	.	TRBV10-1	TGCGCCAGCAGTGGGGGGACTGGGGCCTACAATGAGCAGTTCTTC	CASSGGTGAYNEQFF
.	TRBJ2-1	.	TRBV11-2	TGTGCCAGCAGCTCCCCCGGTTGGGGGGCCTCGGGGGAGCAGTTCTTC	CASSSPGWGASGEQFF
.	TRBJ1-1	.	TRBV19	TGTGCCAGTAGTAGAAAAACCGGGACAACGAACACTGAAGCTTTCTTT	CASSRKTGTTNTEAFF
.	TRBJ1-1	TRBD1	TRBV6-2/TRBV6-3	TGTGCCAGCAGTAGCGACAGGGGGCCCTTGAACACTGAAGCTTTCTTT	CASSSDRGPLNTEAFF
.	TRBJ1-5	.	TRBV12-5	TGTGCTAGTGGTTTGGGGACACGGATCGGGAATCAGCCCCAGCATTTT	CASGLGTRIGNQPQHF
.	TRBJ2-1	.	TRBV6-4	TGTGCCAGCAGTGAGGTTCGGTGGGGCGAGCAGTTCTTC	CASSEVRWGEQFF
.	TRBJ2-1	.	TRBV11-3	TGTGCCAGCAGCTTAGGCACTAGCCATTACAATGAGCAGTTCTTC	CASSLGTSHYNEQFF
.	TRBJ2-1	TRBD2	TRBV6-4	TGTGCCAGCAGTCCCCCCGGGACTAGGGATCTGAATGAGCAGTTCTTC	CASSPPGTRDLNEQFF
.	TRBJ1-2	TRBD1	TRBV5-6	TGTGCCAGCAGCTTACCTTCGGCCAGGGGGCATGGCTACACCTTC	CASSLPSARGHGYTF
.	TRBJ2-2	.	TRBV5-1	TGCGCCAGCAGCTTGACGAGGAACGCGAACACCGGGGAGCTGTTTTTT	CASSLTRNANTGELFF
.	TRBJ1-2	.	TRBV10-1	TGCGCCAGCACTCCAAGTCCGGGGGGCGGTGGCTACACCTTC	CASTPSPGGGGYTF
.	TRBJ1-2	TRBD1	TRBV19	TGTGCCAGTAGTGCCTGGACAGGGGACTATGGCTACACCTTC	CASSAWTGDYGYTF